The 28 T cell receptor beta chains reported below all come from one sample, sequenced in a study of blood T cell repertoires in COVID-19. Generated by immunoSEQ multiplex PCR, the TCRdb table keeps only in-frame clones and is missing some. Among some 430,000 clones listed, 90% were seen once. What was sequenced was PBMCs or T cells enriched from blood (not recorded which). The receptors stem from a man between 18 and 35 years old who had recovered from COVID-19.

The chain has TRBV29-1 and TRBJ1-2; 9 positions match TRBD1. CDR1 is SQVTM and CDR2 is ANQGSEA in the germline V gene. CDR3 length: 16 amino acids. J was trimmed by 0 bases and V by 6 bases; bases with no gene match: 11. In nucleotides, the CDR3 is TGCAGCGTCTACCCGACAGGGGGGCGATCTAACTATGGCTACACCTTC. It specifies CSVYPTGGRSNYGYTF.

This clone was seen only once. The chain joins TRBV3-1 (or the pseudogene TRBV3-2) to TRBJ1-2, with D possibly matching TRBD1 (5 bases). Trimming left V 1 base short and J 0 bases short, with 15 bases between. The CDR3 length is 17 residues. The V gene's germline CDR1 is LGHDT and CDR2 YNNKEL (reference sequence). In nucleotides, the CDR3 is TGTGCCAGCAGCCAAGCAGACAGCCTAGGCTCTAACTATGGCTACACCTTC. The encoded protein is CASSQADSLGSNYGYTF.

The chain links TRBV5-1 to TRBJ1-1; no clear D. With 0 bases removed from V and 3 bases from J, the gap between germline ends came to 12 bases. Germline CDR1 is SGHRS and CDR2 is YFSETQ. The CDR3 contains 15 residues. This CDR3 is CASSLGQSLYTEAFF. CDR3 DNA: TGCGCCAGCAGCTTGGGGCAGTCCCTGTACACTGAAGCTTTCTTT.

The genes are TRBV4-2 and TRBJ2-7, with TRBD2 as a possible D gene (5 bases). V dropped 0 bases and J dropped 2 bases, with 20 bases sitting between them. This CDR3 has 18 amino acids. Germline assignment: CDR1 LGHNA and CDR2 YNFKEQ. The CDR3 reads CASSQDPASRDLTYEQYF. As DNA, the CDR3 is TGTGCCAGCAGCCAAGACCCCGCTTCCCGGGATTTAACCTACGAGCAGTACTTC.

This clone was detected once. The DNA for the CDR3 is TGCGCCAGCAGCTACCCGACAGGGGTGAACACTGAAGCTTTCTTT. This sequence encodes CASSYPTGVNTEAFF. The chain links TRBV5-1 to TRBJ1-1; TRBD1 aligns across 8 bases. Losses at the gene ends were 3 bases for V and 0 bases for J; bases not matched to a gene: 4. Germline V gene sequence: CDR1 SGHRS, CDR2 YFSETQ. This CDR3 region has 15 residues.

V usage is TRBV2 and J usage is TRBJ2-7; 8 bases fit TRBD2. The CDR3 is 14 amino acids. The germline V gene has CDR1 SNHLY and CDR2 FYNNEI. The V gene end was trimmed by 8 bases and the J gene end by 2 bases; junction bases not matched to a gene: 8. CDR3 sequence reads: CASQLSGAPYEQYF. For the CDR3, the DNA is TGTGCCAGCCAACTTAGCGGGGCGCCCTACGAGCAGTACTTC. Complete variable domain (other parts from reference TRBV2 and TRBJ2-7): EPEVTQTPSHQVTQMGQEVILRCVPISNHLYFYWYRQILGQKVEFLVSFYNNEISEKSEIFDDQFSVERPDGSNFTLKIRSTKLEDSAMYFCASQLSGAPYEQYFGPGTRLTVT.

J is TRBJ2-5 and V is TRBV6-5, with D perhaps TRBD2 (6 bases). CDR1 MNHEY and CDR2 SVGAGI come from the germline V gene. Trimming removed 6 bases at V and 0 bases at J, with 14 bases between. The CDR3 covers 15 residues. The CDR3 sequence is CASSRLRGNQETQYF. Here the CDR3 DNA reads TGTGCCAGCAGCCGCCTCCGGGGGAACCAAGAGACCCAGTACTTC.

The V and J genes are TRBV9 and TRBJ1-1, with 11 nucleotides matching TRBD1. Trimming at V came to 3 bases and at J to 1 base, leaving 11 bases not matched to a gene. CDR1 and CDR2 (germline): SGDLS, YYNGEE. This CDR3 spans 18 amino acids. As DNA, the CDR3 is TGTGCCAGCAGCGAGGGCCGGGACAGGGGGTCACGGAACACTGAAGCTTTCTTT. Its protein is CASSEGRDRGSRNTEAFF.

This rearrangement joins TRBV27 to TRBJ2-7, with a possible D match to TRBD1 (5 bases). V gave up 3 bases and J gave up 3 bases, with 9 bases separating them. CDR1 is MNHEY and CDR2 is SMNVEV in the germline V gene (reference sequence). The CDR3 has 13 residues. This chain's CDR3 is CASSLGQLYEQYF. The CDR3 nucleotides are TGTGCCAGCAGTTTGGGGCAACTCTACGAGCAGTACTTC.

The chain is built from TRBV11-3 and TRBJ1-2; tentative D call: TRBD1 (6 bases). CDR1 SGHNT and CDR2 YENEEA come from the germline V gene. V lost 5 bases, J lost 0 bases, and 19 bases lay in between. The CDR3 totals 17 residues. CDR3 sequence reads: CASSLISGQRANYGYTF. CDR3 coding DNA: TGTGCCAGCAGCCTCATCAGCGGACAGAGAGCTAACTATGGCTACACCTTC. The variable domain in full, with the rest retrieved from reference TRBV11-3 and TRBJ1-2, is EAGVVQSPRYKIIEKKQPVAFWCNPISGHNTLYWYLQNLGQGPELLIRYENEEAVDDSQLPKDRFSAERLKGVDSTLKIQPAELGDSAVYLCASSLISGQRANYGYTFGSGTRLTVV.

This chain uses TRBV27 with TRBJ2-2; 12 positions agree with TRBD2. The J segment lost 7 bases and the V segment lost 5 bases, leaving 11 bases of the junction unmatched. From germline, CDR1 is MNHEY and CDR2 SMNVEV (reference sequence). The CDR3 contains 17 residues. CDR3 in DNA: TGTGCCAGCAGTGCTGCCCGGACTAGCGGGACGGTCGGGGAGCTGTTTTTT. This translates into CASSAARTSGTVGELFF.

J is TRBJ1-3 and V is TRBV9; 8 nucleotides line up with TRBD1. This CDR3 is 15 amino acids long. The J segment lost 0 bases and the V segment lost 3 bases, leaving 2 bases of the junction unmatched. Germline loops: CDR1 SGDLS, CDR2 YYNGEE. This CDR3 is CASSETGASGNTIYF. The CDR3 nucleotides are TGTGCCAGCAGCGAGACAGGGGCCTCTGGAAACACCATATATTTT.

The rearrangement joins TRBV4-1 to TRBJ1-1; D call uncertain. The ends were cut back, 3 bases at V and 5 bases at J, with 19 bases in the middle. Germline V lookup: CDR1 MGHRA, CDR2 YSYEKL. The CDR3 length is 16 residues. The CDR3 DNA reads as TGCGCCAGCAGCCAGATCCTAAGCGCGACTCGGACTGAAGCTTTCTTT. It translates to CASSQILSATRTEAFF.

A single count supports this clone. V usage is TRBV2 and J usage is TRBJ2-6, with 7 bases lining up with TRBD1. J gave up 2 bases and V 8 bases, and 6 bases lay outside the gene matches. The CDR3 consists of 15 residues. The germline V gene has CDR1 SNHLY and CDR2 FYNNEI. The CDR3 protein is CASGTGAPGANVLTF. The CDR3 DNA sequence: TGTGCCAGCGGAACAGGGGCACCTGGGGCCAACGTCCTGACTTTC.

The chain is built from TRBV21-1 and TRBJ2-4; TRBD2, as called in the table, went unchecked against the DNA. TRBV21-1 is listed as a pseudogene. The CDR3 covers 17 residues. The CDR3 nucleotides are TGTGCCAGCAGCAAAGGTGAGGATGTCATAGCCAAAAACATTCAGTACTTC. It specifies CASSKGEDVIAKNIQYF.

The chain uses TRBV5-6 and TRBJ1-6; 11 bases are shared with TRBD1. The CDR3 has 18 amino acids. The V gene end was trimmed by 3 bases and the J gene end by 0 bases; junction bases not matched to a gene: 5. Germline assignment: CDR1 SGHDT and CDR2 YYEEEE. The CDR3 bases are TGTGCCAGCAGCTATGGGACAGGGGGTCTCTCCTATAATTCACCCCTCCACTTT. Translated: CASSYGTGGLSYNSPLHF.

For the CDR3, the DNA is TGTGCCAGCAGCGCCATAAGACTTAAACCAAACTATGGCTACACCTTC. Amino acids: CASSAIRLKPNYGYTF. The J gene is TRBJ1-2, the V gene TRBV2; D is unresolved. CDR1 and CDR2 from the germline V gene are SNHLY and FYNNEI. Trimming removed 6 bases from V and 2 bases from J, with 19 bases in between. The CDR3 extends over 16 amino acids.

This chain links TRBV6-5 with TRBJ2-7, with D possibly TRBD1 on 5 matching bases. V was clipped by 0 bases and J by 1 base, with 10 bases between them. CDR1 MNHEY and CDR2 SVGAGI come from the germline V gene. CDR3 size: 15 residues. CDR3 sequence (DNA): TGTGCCAGCAGTTACTCTTGGCAGGGTTCCTACGAGCAGTACTTC. Amino acids: CASSYSWQGSYEQYF.

This chain links TRBV15 with TRBJ2-1; 7 positions agree with TRBD2. V shed 4 bases, J shed 6 bases, and the junction held 3 bases outside the gene matches. Per the germline V gene, CDR1 is LNHNV and CDR2 is YYDKDF (reference sequence). This CDR3 is 13 amino acids long. The CDR3 reads CATSMQRGNEQFF. As DNA, the CDR3 is TGTGCCACCAGCATGCAGCGGGGCAATGAGCAGTTCTTC.

The chain joins TRBV2 to TRBJ1-2; no reliable D call. Per germline, CDR1 SNHLY and CDR2 FYNNEI. Trimming took off 7 bases at V and 6 bases at J, with 15 bases between the two ends. This CDR3 is 13 amino acids long. This CDR3 reads CASKTPLKDGYTF. The DNA of the CDR3 is TGTGCCAGCAAGACACCTCTAAAGGATGGCTACACCTTC.

This clone was seen once. The chain links TRBV5-1 to TRBJ1-5; D not certain. Germline V CDR1 and CDR2: SGHRS, YFSETQ. V lost 0 bases and J 11 bases, leaving 27 bases between the germline ends. CDR3 length equals 18 residues. The CDR3 sequence is CASSLGSPLDGLQLAQHF. The CDR3 DNA is TGCGCCAGCAGCTTGGGTTCGCCCCTAGACGGCCTCCAGCTTGCCCAGCATTTT.

The rearrangement links TRBV19 to TRBJ2-3; TRBD1 is a possible D gene (6 bases). Germline loops: CDR1 LNHDA, CDR2 SQIVND (reference sequence). V dropped 1 base and J dropped 2 bases, with 7 bases sitting between them. The CDR3 length is 14 residues. CDR3: CASSIGTDTDTQYF. In nucleotides, the CDR3 is TGTGCCAGTAGTATAGGGACAGACACAGATACGCAGTATTTT.

The V call is TRBV18, the J call TRBJ1-1, with no clear D. CDR1 and CDR2 (germline): KGHSH, LQKENI. Trimming took 3 bases from V and 4 from J, leaving 15 bases between them. The CDR3 extends over 15 amino acids. The CDR3 spells CASSPQSLEGTEAFF. The CDR3 bases are TGTGCCAGCTCACCCCAAAGCCTTGAGGGCACTGAAGCTTTCTTT.

This clone was detected once. The chain joins TRBV10-2 to TRBJ2-2; 11 bases agree with TRBD2. Germline CDR1 WSHSY, CDR2 SAAADI. This CDR3 spans 17 amino acids. With 6 bases clipped from V and 4 bases from J, the junction kept 10 bases outside the gene matches. The CDR3 sequence is CASRLPLAGASTGELFF. The CDR3 bases are TGCGCCAGCAGATTGCCACTAGCGGGGGCGAGCACCGGGGAGCTGTTTTTT.

J is TRBJ1-1 and V is TRBV29-1, with D tentatively TRBD1 (6 bases). The CDR3 loop spans 13 amino acids. V gave up 3 bases and J gave up 5 bases, with 13 bases separating them. CDR1 and CDR2 (germline): SQVTM, ANQGSEA. CDR3 amino acids: CSVEWGPLTEAFF. In nucleotides, the CDR3 is TGCAGCGTTGAGTGGGGGCCGCTGACTGAAGCTTTCTTT.

CDR3 bases: TGTGCCAGCACCCAGACAGGGTCATTCGAGAACACTGAAGCTTTCTTT. Encoded protein: CASTQTGSFENTEAFF. The chain is built from TRBV5-8 and TRBJ1-1; TRBD1 matches at 7 bases. With 6 bases clipped from V and 1 base from J, the junction kept 12 bases outside the gene matches. The CDR3 is 16 amino acids. CDR1 SGHTS and CDR2 YDEGEE come from the germline V gene.

The chain has TRBV18 and TRBJ2-3; TRBD2 agrees at 8 bases. CDR1 and CDR2 from the germline V gene are KGHSH and LQKENI. The CDR3 runs 16 residues. Trimming cost V 2 bases and J 4 bases; bases outside gene matches: 8. CDR3 protein: CASSPASGLGSDTQYF. CDR3 DNA sequence: TGTGCCAGCTCACCAGCTAGCGGGTTGGGGTCAGATACGCAGTATTTT.

V gene TRBV11-2 combines with J gene TRBJ1-3; 7 bases agree with TRBD1. The V segment lost 2 bases and the J segment 4 bases; nucleotides outside the gene matches: 2. Germline V gene data show CDR1 as SGHAT and CDR2 as FQNNGV. There are 14 residues in the CDR3. DNA for the CDR3: TGTGCCAGCAGCTTAAGACAGGGAGGAAACACCATATATTTT. Amino acids: CASSLRQGGNTIYF.